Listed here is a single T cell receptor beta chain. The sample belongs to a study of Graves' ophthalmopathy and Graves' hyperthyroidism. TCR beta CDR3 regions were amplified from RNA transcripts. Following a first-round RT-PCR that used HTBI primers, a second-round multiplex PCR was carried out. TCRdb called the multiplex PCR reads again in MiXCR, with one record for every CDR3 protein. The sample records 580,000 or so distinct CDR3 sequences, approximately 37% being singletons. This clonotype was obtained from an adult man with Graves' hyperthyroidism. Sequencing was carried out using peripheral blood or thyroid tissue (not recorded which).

Here the CDR3 DNA reads TGTGCCAGCAGCTTAGTGGGAGCCGGGACCCAGTACTTC. It is translated as CASSLVGAGTQYF. The V gene is TRBV7-2, the J gene TRBJ2-5, with D possibly matching TRBD2 (5 bases). The ends were cut back, 1 base at V and 7 bases at J, with 10 bases in the middle. The CDR3 is 13 residues long. The germline V gene encodes CDR1 SGHTA and CDR2 FQGNSA.